Below are 21 T cell receptor beta chains sequenced from a single sample in a study of cytomegalovirus exposure and HLA in healthy donors. The PCR contained 60 Vbeta and 13 Jbeta primers. TCRdb's table, derived via immunoSEQ multiplex PCR, lists solely in-frame clones and lacks some. The sample carries around 300,000 clones, 65% to 85% recorded once. The sample comprised PBMCs. The origin of the receptors is a female donor in good health and CMV-seronegative.

The sample holds one count of this clone. This sequence joins TRBV11-2 and TRBJ1-1; tentative D call: TRBD1 (5 bases). This CDR3 comprises 12 residues. V was cut by 8 bases and J by 3 bases, with 10 bases left in between. The germline V gene has CDR1 SGHAT and CDR2 FQNNGV. CDR3 sequence: CASGAGYTEAFF. The CDR3 nucleotides are TGTGCCAGCGGGGCAGGGTACACTGAAGCTTTCTTT.

V and J are TRBV28 and TRBJ1-5; 10 nucleotides line up with TRBD1. Germline assignment: CDR1 MDHEN and CDR2 SYDVKM. J was trimmed by 9 bases and V by 6 bases; bases with no gene match: 8. The CDR3 spans 14 residues. The CDR3 loop is CASSRQGAGGPQHF. The CDR3 DNA is TGTGCCAGCAGCAGACAGGGGGCCGGAGGGCCCCAGCATTTT.

This clone was seen a few times. The chain employs TRBV2 and TRBJ1-2, with 8 nucleotides matching TRBD1. The V gene's germline CDR1 is SNHLY and CDR2 FYNNEI. This CDR3 has 13 residues. The V and J ends lost 6 bases and 8 bases, in that order; junction bases with no gene match: 8. The DNA for the CDR3 is TGTGCCAGCAGGATGACAGGGGAGGAAGGCTACACCTTC. Its translation is CASRMTGEEGYTF.

The rearrangement links TRBV18 to TRBJ2-4; D is uncertain. This CDR3 spans 14 amino acids. Germline loops: CDR1 KGHSH, CDR2 LQKENI. The ends were cut back, 3 bases at V and 6 bases at J, with 12 bases in the middle. In nucleotides, the CDR3 is TGTGCCAGCTCACCTCCCTCGGGTGGAAACATTCAGTACTTC. Encoded protein: CASSPPSGGNIQYF.

This rearrangement joins TRBV25-1 to TRBJ1-2, with D possibly being TRBD1 (5 bases). Trimming shortened V by 2 bases and J by 5 bases, and 12 bases separated the two germline ends. The CDR3 has 14 amino acids. The V gene's germline CDR1 is MGHDK and CDR2 SYGVNS. This CDR3 is CASSEQGIFYGYTF. DNA for the CDR3: TGTGCCAGCAGTGAACAGGGAATTTTTTATGGCTACACCTTC.

The rearrangement links TRBV6-1 to TRBJ1-1; D gene unclear. The CDR3 runs to 12 residues. V was pared by 2 bases and J by 3 bases, with 4 bases between. The germline CDR1 and CDR2 sequences are MNHNS and SASEGT. The CDR3: CASSEQYTEAFF. DNA for the CDR3: TGTGCCAGCAGTGAACAGTACACTGAAGCTTTCTTT.

The V and J genes are TRBV5-4 and TRBJ2-3; TRBD2 aligns across 8 bases. The germline CDR1 and CDR2 sequences are SGHNT and YYREEE (reference sequence). V gave up 0 bases and J gave up 10 bases; unmatched junction bases: 16. The CDR3 runs 17 residues. Here the CDR3 DNA reads TGTGCCAGCAGCTTGGCCTCTGTATCAGCGGGAGAGGGGGCGCAGTATTTT. It codes for CASSLASVSAGEGAQYF.

This rearrangement joins TRBV25-1 to TRBJ2-5; TRBD1 aligns across 10 bases. V lost 4 bases, J lost 5 bases, and 10 bases stayed unmatched. In germline, CDR1 is MGHDK, CDR2 SYGVNS. There are 16 residues in the CDR3. This CDR3 is CASSGMDRGEKETQYF. CDR3 in DNA: TGTGCCAGCAGTGGGATGGACAGGGGGGAAAAGGAGACCCAGTACTTC.

This chain connects TRBV10-3 to TRBJ2-5; the match to TRBD2 covers 13 bases. The tail of the sequence fits TRBJ2-7 better, so the J call may be wrong. Germline V gene sequence: CDR1 ENHRY, CDR2 SYGVKD. The CDR3 runs 16 residues. The CDR3 protein is CATRAGTSGVSYEQYF. The DNA for the CDR3 is TGTGCCACCCGGGCGGGGACTAGCGGGGTCTCCTACGAGCAGTACTTC.

This chain joins TRBV28 and TRBJ2-7, with 9 nucleotides matching TRBD1. CDR3 length: 19 residues. CDR1 is MDHEN and CDR2 is SYDVKM in the germline V gene. V lost 3 bases and J lost 4; bases outside the gene matches: 19. CDR3 nucleotides: TGTGCCAGCAGTTTCATAACAGGGGGCCGGCTAGCGGAGTTATACGAGCAGTACTTC. Amino acid sequence: CASSFITGGRLAELYEQYF.

V gene TRBV18 combines with J gene TRBJ1-2, with D possibly TRBD1 on 5 matching bases. Germline V CDR1 and CDR2: KGHSH, LQKENI. V was clipped by 3 bases and J by 6 bases, with 17 bases between them. This CDR3 is 15 amino acids long. The CDR3 spells CASSPPRSDNNGYTF. As DNA, the CDR3 is TGTGCCAGCTCACCGCCGCGCTCGGACAATAATGGCTACACCTTC.

Details on this clone: Other DNA variants within this sample encode the same CDR3. V is TRBV6-6 and J is TRBJ1-1; D gene ambiguous. Trimming took 0 bases from V and 1 from J, leaving 6 bases between them. The CDR3 loop spans 14 amino acids. In germline, CDR1 is MNHNY, CDR2 SVGAGI (reference sequence). The CDR3 loop is CASSYSSRNTEAFF. The CDR3 DNA is TGTGCCAGCAGTTACTCTTCCAGGAACACTGAAGCTTTCTTT.

V is TRBV2 and J is TRBJ2-2; D unclear. This CDR3 spans 14 amino acids. The V and J ends lost 8 bases and 4 bases respectively, with 14 bases between them. CDR1 SNHLY and CDR2 FYNNEI come from the germline V gene. The chain's CDR3 is CASSFQPGTGELFF. CDR3 bases: TGTGCCAGCTCTTTTCAACCCGGCACCGGGGAGCTGTTTTTT.

This rearrangement joins TRBV28 to TRBJ1-2; D uncertain. The CDR3 is 12 amino acids. In germline, CDR1 is MDHEN, CDR2 SYDVKM. Trimming took 5 bases from V and 7 from J, leaving 11 bases between them. CDR3: CASSPWSGGYTF. The CDR3 coding sequence is TGTGCCAGCAGTCCCTGGTCGGGTGGCTACACCTTC.

This clone was seen a single time. This rearrangement joins TRBV5-1 to TRBJ2-5; possible D gene TRBD2, 7 bases. CDR3 length: 15 amino acids. V was trimmed by 0 bases and J by 6 bases, leaving 15 bases between them. The germline V gene has CDR1 SGHRS and CDR2 YFSETQ. The CDR3 DNA is TGCGCCAGCAGCTTGGACCCCGGGGGGCTACAGACCCAGTACTTC. Its protein product is CASSLDPGGLQTQYF. Looking up the rest from reference TRBV5-1 and TRBJ2-5 gives the full variable domain: KAGVTQTPRYLIKTRGQQVTLSCSPISGHRSVSWYQQTPGQGLQFLFEYFSETQRNKGNFPGRFSGRQFSNSRSEMNVSTLELGDSALYLCASSLDPGGLQTQYFGPGTRLLVL.

The gene calls are TRBV11-3 and TRBJ1-6; 10 nucleotides agree with TRBD1. With V trimmed by 5 bases and J by 8 bases, 6 bases remained unmatched. This CDR3 contains 15 residues. CDR1 SGHNT and CDR2 YENEEA come from the germline V gene. The CDR3 here is CASSAPGQGHSPLHF. CDR3 coding DNA: TGTGCCAGCAGCGCTCCGGGACAGGGGCATTCACCCCTCCACTTT. The full variable domain, rest sourced from reference TRBV11-3 and TRBJ1-6, is EAGVVQSPRYKIIEKKQPVAFWCNPISGHNTLYWYLQNLGQGPELLIRYENEEAVDDSQLPKDRFSAERLKGVDSTLKIQPAELGDSAVYLCASSAPGQGHSPLHFGNGTRLTVT.

The chain recombines TRBV5-1 with TRBJ1-1; D gene unclear. V was trimmed by 2 bases and J by 1 base, leaving 15 bases between them. The CDR3 runs 16 residues. Germline-derived CDR1 and CDR2 are SGHRS and YFSETQ. The CDR3 loop is CASSFSGPGRNTEAFF. CDR3 in DNA: TGCGCCAGCAGCTTTAGTGGTCCAGGCAGGAACACTGAAGCTTTCTTT.

This chain connects TRBV5-1 to TRBJ2-3; 8 bases fit TRBD2. V lost 1 base to trimming and J lost 2 bases; unmatched junction nucleotides: 6. The germline V gene encodes CDR1 SGHRS and CDR2 YFSETQ. The CDR3 is 16 amino acids. CDR3 in amino acids: CASSLRQLAATDTQYF. CDR3 DNA sequence: TGCGCCAGCAGCTTGCGGCAACTAGCGGCCACAGATACGCAGTATTTT.

The chain joins TRBV5-6 to TRBJ2-2, with TRBD2 identical over 7 bases. Germline loops: CDR1 SGHDT, CDR2 YYEEEE. V was clipped by 9 bases and J by 6 bases; unmatched bases: 20. This CDR3 is 17 amino acids long. CDR3 residues: CATAPRPGGTIAGELFF. The CDR3 region has the DNA TGTGCCACCGCCCCTCGCCCGGGGGGAACAATCGCCGGGGAGCTGTTTTTT.

J is TRBJ2-3 and V is TRBV7-8, with D perhaps matching TRBD1 (8 bases). V dropped 1 base and J dropped 5 bases, with 13 bases sitting between them. This CDR3 contains 15 residues. CDR1 and CDR2 from the germline V gene are SGHVS and FQNEAQ. The CDR3 loop is CASSLVSGTGDTQYF. The CDR3 DNA reads TGTGCCAGCAGCTTAGTAAGCGGGACAGGAGATACGCAGTATTTT.

J is TRBJ1-2 and V is TRBV4-1; 9 bases match TRBD1. Germline V gene sequence: CDR1 MGHRA, CDR2 YSYEKL. The CDR3 runs 15 residues. V was clipped by 1 base and J by 4 bases; unmatched bases: 4. CDR3 DNA sequence: TGCGCCAGCAGCCAAGGGACAGGGGTAATCTATGGCTACACCTTC. Protein product: CASSQGTGVIYGYTF.